The 21 T cell receptor beta chains presented below share a single source sample, sequenced in a study of blood T cell repertoires in COVID-19. The method was immunoSEQ multiplex PCR; TCRdb's version includes in-frame clones alone and lacks a portion of them. The table has more than 200,000 clones, roughly 83% seen once. The sequenced sample consisted of peripheral blood. These receptors all stem from a man at least 80 years old with acute or convalescent COVID-19.

The genes are TRBV12-3 or TRBV12-4 and TRBJ2-7; 7 bases agree with TRBD1. This CDR3 region has 13 residues. With V trimmed by 8 bases and J by 3 bases, 7 bases remained unmatched. In DNA form, the CDR3 reads TGTGCCAGCGGCCAGGGGGAGTACTACGAGCAGTACTTC. This translates into CASGQGEYYEQYF.

This CDR3 reads CASSLDSGYNEQFF. CDR3 sequence (DNA): TGTGCCAGCAGCTTAGATTCCGGGTACAATGAGCAGTTCTTC. The chain employs TRBV7-6 and TRBJ2-1; D gene unclear. V was cut by 1 base and J by 4 bases, with 8 bases left in between. The CDR3 runs 14 residues. The germline V gene has CDR1 SGHVS and CDR2 FNYEAQ. Full variable domain (rest looked up from reference TRBV7-6 and TRBJ2-1): GAGVSQSPRYKVTKRGQDVALRCDPISGHVSLYWYRQALGQGPEFLTYFNYEAQQDKSGLPNDRFSAERPEGSISTLTIQRTEQRDSAMYRCASSLDSGYNEQFFGPGTRLTVL.

As regards this clone: The identical CDR3 is also encoded by other nucleotide sequences in the sample. The chain joins TRBV18 to TRBJ2-7; TRBD1 agrees at 8 bases. From germline, CDR1 is KGHSH and CDR2 LQKENI. The CDR3 extends over 13 amino acids. V was pared by 2 bases and J by 5 bases, with 2 bases of the junction left unmatched. CDR3 DNA: TGTGCCAGCTCACCAGGACAGGGAAACGAGCAGTACTTC. Translated: CASSPGQGNEQYF.

The chain carries TRBV28 and TRBJ1-5; D is unresolved. V was trimmed by 3 bases and J by 6 bases, leaving 3 bases between them. Germline CDR1 MDHEN, CDR2 SYDVKM. The CDR3 has 11 amino acids. CDR3 bases: TGTGCCAGCAGTTTCGGTCAGCCCCAGCATTTT. The encoded protein is CASSFGQPQHF.

The genes are TRBV5-6 and TRBJ2-3; 7 nucleotides align to TRBD1. From germline, CDR1 is SGHDT and CDR2 YYEEEE. The CDR3 is made up of 14 amino acids. J lost 8 bases, V lost 3 bases, and 9 bases had no gene match. This CDR3 is CASSYRDSGSTQYF. In nucleotides, the CDR3 is TGTGCCAGCAGCTACCGGGACAGCGGATCTACGCAGTATTTT.

This clone was seen a handful of times. The V call is TRBV11-2, the J call TRBJ1-5; D might be TRBD1 (6 bases). The germline V gene encodes CDR1 SGHAT and CDR2 FQNNGV. CDR3 length equals 16 residues. Trimming took off 6 bases at V and 2 bases at J, with 17 bases between the two ends. The CDR3 DNA is TGTGCCAGCAGAGATACTAGGGGGAGCGGCAATCAGCCCCAGCATTTT. Its protein is CASRDTRGSGNQPQHF.

There are a few counts of this clone. This chain joins TRBV3-1 (or the pseudogene TRBV3-2) and TRBJ2-1; D perhaps matches TRBD2 (7 bases). V dropped 4 bases and J dropped 0 bases, with 13 bases sitting between them. CDR1 is LGHDT, CDR2 YNNKEL, per germline (reference sequence). The CDR3 totals 16 residues. The CDR3, as DNA: TGTGCCAGCAGCCGTTCCGGGGGGCGCTCCTACAATGAGCAGTTCTTC. Translated: CASSRSGGRSYNEQFF.

About this clone itself: At the DNA level, this CDR3 is encoded by other sequences in the same sample as well. The J gene is TRBJ1-6, the V gene TRBV6-5; TRBD1 agrees at 7 bases. The CDR3 runs to 15 residues. The V gene's germline CDR1 is MNHEY and CDR2 SVGAGI. With V trimmed by 0 bases and J by 10 bases, 6 bases remained unmatched. The CDR3 DNA sequence: TGTGCCAGCAGTTACTCGACGAGGGGGCGGTCACCCCTCCACTTT. Translating gives CASSYSTRGRSPLHF.

This chain connects TRBV9 to TRBJ2-3; 7 bases map to TRBD1. This CDR3 has 16 residues. Germline lookup yields CDR1 SGDLS and CDR2 YYNGEE. The V segment lost 4 bases and the J segment 0 bases; nucleotides outside the gene matches: 8. The CDR3 is CASSLPQTGSTDTQYF. CDR3 DNA sequence: TGTGCCAGCAGCCTACCTCAGACAGGGAGCACAGATACGCAGTATTTT. Drawing the rest from reference TRBV9 and TRBJ2-3, the complete variable domain is DSGVTQTPKHLITATGQRVTLRCSPRSGDLSVYWYQQSLDQGLQFLIQYYNGEERAKGNILERFSAQQFPDLHSELNLSSLELGDSALYFCASSLPQTGSTDTQYFGPGTRLTVL.

The gene calls are TRBV15 and TRBJ1-2; D is uncertain. The CDR3 extends over 15 amino acids. The germline V gene has CDR1 LNHNV and CDR2 YYDKDF (reference sequence). V gave up 4 bases and J gave up 0 bases, with 12 bases separating them. CDR3 DNA: TGTGCCACCAGCATTCCCTCGGGAGCTAACTATGGCTACACCTTC. Translated: CATSIPSGANYGYTF.

The chain joins TRBV24-1 to TRBJ1-5; D remains unclear. Trimming left V 9 bases short and J 0 bases short, with 11 bases between. CDR3 length: 14 residues. Per the germline V gene, CDR1 is KGHDR and CDR2 is SFDVKD. The CDR3 nucleotides are TGTGCCACCGGACCGGAGGATAGCAATCAGCCCCAGCATTTT. It translates to CATGPEDSNQPQHF.

The chain links TRBV18 to TRBJ1-4; 9 nucleotides line up with TRBD1. Per germline, CDR1 KGHSH and CDR2 LQKENI. V was clipped by 4 bases and J by 5 bases; unmatched bases: 5. This CDR3 comprises 15 residues. CDR3 protein: CASSRAGTGNEKLFF. CDR3 DNA sequence: TGTGCCAGCTCACGTGCCGGGACAGGGAATGAAAAACTGTTTTTT.

The chain links TRBV5-1 to TRBJ1-2; 10 bases fit TRBD1. CDR1 and CDR2 (germline): SGHRS, YFSETQ. J gave up 8 bases and V 0 bases, and 10 bases lay outside the gene matches. CDR3 size: 16 residues. The CDR3 region has the DNA TGCGCCAGCAGCTTGGTATTTCGACAGGGGGCGCGAGGCTACACCTTC. Its protein product is CASSLVFRQGARGYTF. The full variable domain, in which reference TRBV5-1 and TRBJ1-2 provide the parts outside the CDR3, is KAGVTQTPRYLIKTRGQQVTLSCSPISGHRSVSWYQQTPGQGLQFLFEYFSETQRNKGNFPGRFSGRQFSNSRSEMNVSTLELGDSALYLCASSLVFRQGARGYTFGSGTRLTVV.

This sequence joins TRBV6-5 and TRBJ1-2; D is unresolved. The V and J ends lost 6 bases and 4 bases respectively, with 9 bases between them. Germline V gives CDR1 MNHEY, CDR2 SVGAGI. The CDR3 loop spans 12 amino acids. CDR3 amino acids: CASRAEPYGYTF. For the CDR3, the DNA is TGTGCCAGCAGGGCGGAGCCCTATGGCTACACCTTC.

The V call is TRBV18, the J call TRBJ2-3; 8 bases map to TRBD1. Trimming at V came to 3 bases and at J to 5 bases, leaving 4 bases not matched to a gene. This CDR3 has 14 amino acids. Germline CDR1 reads KGHSH; CDR2 reads LQKENI. The CDR3 sequence is CASSPAGGRDTQYF. The CDR3 nucleotides are TGTGCCAGCTCACCGGCAGGGGGCAGAGATACGCAGTATTTT. The full variable domain, completed using reference TRBV18 and TRBJ2-3, is NAGVMQNPRHLVRRRGQEARLRCSPMKGHSHVYWYRQLPEEGLKFMVYLQKENIIDESGMPKERFSAEFPKEGPSILRIQQVVRGDSAAYFCASSPAGGRDTQYFGPGTRLTVL.

CDR3 in amino acids: CASSFGPRGGNQPQHF. CDR3 in DNA: TGTGCCAGCAGTTTCGGTCCCCGGGGGGGAAATCAGCCCCAGCATTTT. This chain connects TRBV28 to TRBJ1-5; D may be TRBD1 (5 bases). Between the trimmed V and J ends, which lost 3 bases and 4 bases, there was a span of 16 bases. In germline, CDR1 is MDHEN, CDR2 SYDVKM. The CDR3 runs 16 residues.

The chain is built from TRBV6-5 and TRBJ1-2, with D possibly TRBD1 on 5 matching bases. Germline lookup yields CDR1 MNHEY and CDR2 SVGAGI. The CDR3 is 16 residues long. Between the trimmed V and J ends, which lost 2 bases and 8 bases, there was a span of 21 bases. CDR3 residues: CASSYLTATPSEGYTF. Written as DNA, the CDR3 is TGTGCCAGCAGTTACCTGACAGCTACCCCCTCTGAAGGCTACACCTTC.

The table lists this clone with a few counts. The V and J genes are TRBV30 and TRBJ2-7, with unresolved D. With 3 bases removed from V and 3 bases from J, the gap between germline ends came to 15 bases. Germline loops: CDR1 GTSNPN, CDR2 SVGIG (reference sequence). CDR3 length equals 14 residues. In DNA, the CDR3 is TGTGCCTGGAGAAGGAGAGACGGGTACTACGAGCAGTACTTC. Translated: CAWRRRDGYYEQYF.

The chain couples TRBV5-1 to TRBJ2-5, with 7 bases fitting TRBD1. V trimming: 3 bases; J trimming: 4 bases; junction bases outside the gene matches: 6. Germline assignment: CDR1 SGHRS and CDR2 YFSETQ. This CDR3 has 14 residues. The CDR3: CASSSGTALETQYF. The CDR3 DNA reads as TGCGCCAGCAGCTCCGGGACAGCCCTAGAGACCCAGTACTTC.

The rearrangement uses TRBV6-1 and TRBJ1-6; D is ambiguous. This CDR3 region has 18 residues. Trimming took off 2 bases at V and 6 bases at J, with 20 bases between the two ends. The V gene's germline CDR1 is MNHNS and CDR2 SASEGT. In DNA, the CDR3 is TGTGCCAGCAGTGAACGAATCGTGGATACCGGCGGTAATTCACCCCTCCACTTT. Translated, it gives CASSERIVDTGGNSPLHF.

This clone has just one count. The chain recombines TRBV7-8 with TRBJ1-6; D call uncertain. Trimming removed 5 bases from V and 0 bases from J, with 8 bases in between. The CDR3 totals 15 residues. Germline V gene sequence: CDR1 SGHVS, CDR2 FQNEAQ. The CDR3 is CASSLSSSYNSPLHF. The CDR3 DNA is TGTGCCAGCAGCCTAAGTAGCTCCTATAATTCACCCCTCCACTTT.